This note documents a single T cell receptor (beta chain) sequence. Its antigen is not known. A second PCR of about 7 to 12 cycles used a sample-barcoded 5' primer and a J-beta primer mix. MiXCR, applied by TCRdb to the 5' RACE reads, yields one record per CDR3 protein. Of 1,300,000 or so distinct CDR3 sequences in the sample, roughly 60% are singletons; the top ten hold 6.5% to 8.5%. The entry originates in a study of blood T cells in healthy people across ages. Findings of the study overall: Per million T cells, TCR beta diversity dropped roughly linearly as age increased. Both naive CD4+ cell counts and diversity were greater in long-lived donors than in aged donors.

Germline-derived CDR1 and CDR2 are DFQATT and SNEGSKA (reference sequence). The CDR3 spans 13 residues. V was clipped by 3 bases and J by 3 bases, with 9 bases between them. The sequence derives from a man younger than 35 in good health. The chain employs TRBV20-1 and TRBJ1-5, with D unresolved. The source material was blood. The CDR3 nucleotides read TGCAGTGCTAGTCGGGAACACAATCAGCCCCAGCATTTT. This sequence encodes CSASREHNQPQHF.